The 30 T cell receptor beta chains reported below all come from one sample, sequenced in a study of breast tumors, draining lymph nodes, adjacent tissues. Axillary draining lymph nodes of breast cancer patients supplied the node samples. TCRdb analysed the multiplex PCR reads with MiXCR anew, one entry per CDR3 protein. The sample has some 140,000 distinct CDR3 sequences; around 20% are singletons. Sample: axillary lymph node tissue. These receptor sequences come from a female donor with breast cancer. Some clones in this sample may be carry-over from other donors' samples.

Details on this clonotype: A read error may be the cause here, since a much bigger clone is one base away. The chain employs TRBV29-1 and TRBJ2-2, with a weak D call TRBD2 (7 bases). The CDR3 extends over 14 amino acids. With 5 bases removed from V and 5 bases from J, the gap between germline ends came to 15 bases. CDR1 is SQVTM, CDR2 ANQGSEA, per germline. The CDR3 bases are TGCAGCGTTTTGTTAGGGGGAGGGACCGGGGAGCTGTTTTTT. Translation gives CSVLLGGGTGELFF.

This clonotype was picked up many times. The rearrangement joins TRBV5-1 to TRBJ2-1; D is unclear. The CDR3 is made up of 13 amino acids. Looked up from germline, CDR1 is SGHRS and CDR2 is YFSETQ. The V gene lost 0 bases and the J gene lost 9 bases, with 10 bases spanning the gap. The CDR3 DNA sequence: TGCGCCAGCAGCTTGGGAGTGGGTGCTGAGCAGTTCTTC. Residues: CASSLGVGAEQFF.

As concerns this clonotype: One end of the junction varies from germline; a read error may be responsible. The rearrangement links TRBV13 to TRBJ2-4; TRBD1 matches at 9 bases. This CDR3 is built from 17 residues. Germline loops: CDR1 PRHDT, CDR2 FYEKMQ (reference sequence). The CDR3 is CASSWRDRVRAKNIQYF. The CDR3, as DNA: TGTGCCAGCAGCTGGCGGGACAGGGTTCGCGCCAAAAACATTCAGTACTTT.

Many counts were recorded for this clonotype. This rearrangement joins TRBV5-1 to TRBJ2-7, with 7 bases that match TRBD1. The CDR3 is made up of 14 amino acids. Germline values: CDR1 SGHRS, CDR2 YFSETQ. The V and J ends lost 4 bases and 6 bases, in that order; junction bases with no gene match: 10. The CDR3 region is CASSARDSRGEQYF. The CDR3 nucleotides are TGCGCCAGCAGCGCCCGGGACAGCAGGGGCGAGCAGTACTTC.

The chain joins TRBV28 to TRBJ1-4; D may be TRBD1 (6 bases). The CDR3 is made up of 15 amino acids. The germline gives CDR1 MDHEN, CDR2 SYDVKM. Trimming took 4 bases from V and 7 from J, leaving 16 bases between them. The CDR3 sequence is CASSSRGRGGEKLFF. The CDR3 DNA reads TGTGCCAGCAGTTCCCGGGGCAGGGGCGGTGAAAAACTGTTTTTT.

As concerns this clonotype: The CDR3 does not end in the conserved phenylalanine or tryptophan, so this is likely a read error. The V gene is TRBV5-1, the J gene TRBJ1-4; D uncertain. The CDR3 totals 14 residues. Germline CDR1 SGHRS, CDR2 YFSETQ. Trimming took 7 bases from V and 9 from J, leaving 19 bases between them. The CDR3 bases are TGCGCCAGCCGCCCTGGGTTGGATCCGAAAAAACTGTTTCTT. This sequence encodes CASRPGLDPKKLFL.

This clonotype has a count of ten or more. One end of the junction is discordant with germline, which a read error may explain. For the CDR3, the DNA is TGTGCTAGCAGCTTGGGGCCGGAAGAGACCCAGTACTTC. It translates to CASSLGPEETQYF. This sequence joins TRBV7-7 and TRBJ2-5, with D perhaps TRBD1 (5 bases). The CDR3 extends over 13 amino acids. Germline CDR1 SSHAT, CDR2 FNYEAQ (reference sequence).

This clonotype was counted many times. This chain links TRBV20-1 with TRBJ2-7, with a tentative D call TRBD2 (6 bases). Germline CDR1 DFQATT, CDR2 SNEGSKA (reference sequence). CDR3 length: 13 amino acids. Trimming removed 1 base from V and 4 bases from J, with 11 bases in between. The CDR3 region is CSARGAGLYEQYF. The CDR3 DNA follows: TGCAGTGCTAGAGGGGCGGGGTTGTACGAGCAGTACTTC.

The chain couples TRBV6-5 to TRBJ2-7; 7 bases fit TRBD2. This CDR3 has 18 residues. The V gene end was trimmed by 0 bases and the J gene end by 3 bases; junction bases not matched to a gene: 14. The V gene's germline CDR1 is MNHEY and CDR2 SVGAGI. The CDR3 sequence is CASSYSTWVASGNYEQYF. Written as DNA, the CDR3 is TGTGCCAGCAGTTACTCGACGTGGGTAGCTAGCGGAAACTACGAGCAGTACTTC.

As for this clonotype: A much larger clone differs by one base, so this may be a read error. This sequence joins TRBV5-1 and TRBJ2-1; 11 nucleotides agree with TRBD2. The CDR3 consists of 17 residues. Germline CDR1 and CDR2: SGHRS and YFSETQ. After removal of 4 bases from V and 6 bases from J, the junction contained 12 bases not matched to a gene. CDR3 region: CASSPAPLAGGSNEQFF. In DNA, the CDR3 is TGCGCCAGCAGCCCAGCCCCCCTAGCGGGAGGAAGCAATGAGCAGTTCTTC.

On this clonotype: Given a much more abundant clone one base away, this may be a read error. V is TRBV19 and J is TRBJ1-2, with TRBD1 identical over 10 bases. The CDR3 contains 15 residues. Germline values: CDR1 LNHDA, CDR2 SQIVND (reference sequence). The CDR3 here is CASSIGDRGGDGHTF. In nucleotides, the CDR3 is TGTGCCAGTAGTATAGGGGACAGGGGAGGGGATGGCCACACCTTC. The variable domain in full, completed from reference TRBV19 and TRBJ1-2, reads DGGITQSPKYLFRKEGQNVTLSCEQNLNHDAMYWYRQDPGQGLRLIYYSQIVNDFQKGDIAEGYSVSREKKESFPLTVTSAQKNPTAFYLCASSIGDRGGDGHTFGSGTRLTVV.

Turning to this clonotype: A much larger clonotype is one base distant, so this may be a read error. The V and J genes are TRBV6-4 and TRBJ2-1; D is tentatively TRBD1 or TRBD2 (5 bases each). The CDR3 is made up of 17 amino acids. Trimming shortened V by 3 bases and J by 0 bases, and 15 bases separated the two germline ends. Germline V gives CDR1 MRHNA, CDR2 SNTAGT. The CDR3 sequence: CASSDLPTGGSYNEQFF. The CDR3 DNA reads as TGTGCCAGCAGTGATCTTCCCACAGGAGGCTCCTACAATGAGCAGTTCTTC.

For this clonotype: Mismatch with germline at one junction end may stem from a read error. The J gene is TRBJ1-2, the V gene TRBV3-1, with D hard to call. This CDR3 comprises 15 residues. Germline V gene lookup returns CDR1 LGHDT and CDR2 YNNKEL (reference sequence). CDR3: CASGQDGAGLGGYTF. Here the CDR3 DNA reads TGTGCCAGCGGCCAAGATGGCGCAGGTTTAGGGGGCTACACCTTC.

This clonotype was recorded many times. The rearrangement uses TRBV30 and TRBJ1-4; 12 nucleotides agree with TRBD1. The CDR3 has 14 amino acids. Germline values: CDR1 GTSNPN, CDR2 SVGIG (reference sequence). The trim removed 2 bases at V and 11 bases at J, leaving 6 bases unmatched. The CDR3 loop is CAWSMGQGAIKLFF. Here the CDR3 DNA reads TGTGCCTGGAGTATGGGACAGGGGGCGATTAAACTGTTTTTT.

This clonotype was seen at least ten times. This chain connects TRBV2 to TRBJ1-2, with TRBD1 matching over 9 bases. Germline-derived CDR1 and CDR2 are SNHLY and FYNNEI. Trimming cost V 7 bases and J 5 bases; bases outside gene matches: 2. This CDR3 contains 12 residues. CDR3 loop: CASKGTGYGYTF. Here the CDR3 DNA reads TGTGCCAGCAAGGGGACAGGGTATGGCTACACCTTC.

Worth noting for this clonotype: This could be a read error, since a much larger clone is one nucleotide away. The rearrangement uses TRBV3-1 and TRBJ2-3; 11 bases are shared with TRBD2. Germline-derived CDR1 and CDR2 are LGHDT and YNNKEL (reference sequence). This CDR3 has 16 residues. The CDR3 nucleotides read TGTGCCAGCAGCCTTAGCGGGAGGGGGGGCGCAGATACGCGGTATTTT. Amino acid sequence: CASSLSGRGGADTRYF.

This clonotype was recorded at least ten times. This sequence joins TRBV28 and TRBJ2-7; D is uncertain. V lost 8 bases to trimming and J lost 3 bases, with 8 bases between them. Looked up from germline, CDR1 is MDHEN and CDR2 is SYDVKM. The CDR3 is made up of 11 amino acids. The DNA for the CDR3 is TGTGCCAGCCTCCTCAACTACGAGCAGTACTTC. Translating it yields CASLLNYEQYF. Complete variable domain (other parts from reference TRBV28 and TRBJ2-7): DVKVTQSSRYLVKRTGEKVFLECVQDMDHENMFWYRQDPGLGLRLIYFSYDVKMKEKGDIPEGYSVSREKKERFSLILESASTNQTSMYLCASLLNYEQYFGPGTRLTVT.

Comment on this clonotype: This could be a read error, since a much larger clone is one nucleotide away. DNA for the CDR3: TGCGCCAGCAGCCCCGGGACAGGTGTTTCTGGCTACACCTTC. Its translation is CASSPGTGVSGYTF. The rearrangement uses TRBV4-1 and TRBJ1-2; TRBD1 aligns across 8 bases. The CDR3 covers 14 residues. After removal of 4 bases from V and 7 bases from J, the junction contained 8 bases not matched to a gene. The germline V gene encodes CDR1 MGHRA and CDR2 YSYEKL.

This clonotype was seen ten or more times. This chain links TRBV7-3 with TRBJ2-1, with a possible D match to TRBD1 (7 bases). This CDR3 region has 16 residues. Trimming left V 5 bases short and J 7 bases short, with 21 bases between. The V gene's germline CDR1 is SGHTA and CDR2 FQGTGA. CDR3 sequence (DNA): TGTGCCAGCAGCCGCCCAGGAGGGGGCGATCGAAATGAGCAGTTCTTC. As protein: CASSRPGGGDRNEQFF. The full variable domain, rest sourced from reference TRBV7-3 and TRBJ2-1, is GAGVSQTPSNKVTEKGKYVELRCDPISGHTALYWYRQSLGQGPEFLIYFQGTGAADDSGLPNDRFFAVRPEGSVSTLKIQRTERGDSAVYLCASSRPGGGDRNEQFFGPGTRLTVL.

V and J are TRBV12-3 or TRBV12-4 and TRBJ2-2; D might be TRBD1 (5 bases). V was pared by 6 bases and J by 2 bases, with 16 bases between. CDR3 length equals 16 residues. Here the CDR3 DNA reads TGTGCCAGCAGATCCCCAGGGAAGTCTAACACCGGGGAGCTGTTTTTT. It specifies CASRSPGKSNTGELFF.

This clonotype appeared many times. The CDR3 nucleotides are TGTGCCAGCAGCTTATCTCCCTCCGGCTCTGGAAACACCATATATTTT. Its translation: CASSLSPSGSGNTIYF. V usage is TRBV7-8 and J usage is TRBJ1-3, with D uncertain. Trimming took 2 bases from V and 0 from J, leaving 11 bases between them. The CDR3 runs to 16 residues. Germline values: CDR1 SGHVS, CDR2 FQNEAQ.

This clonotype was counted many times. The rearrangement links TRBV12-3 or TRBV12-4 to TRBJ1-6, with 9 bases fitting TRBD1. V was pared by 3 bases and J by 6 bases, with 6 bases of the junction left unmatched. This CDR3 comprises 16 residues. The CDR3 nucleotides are TGTGCCAGCAGTTTGAACAGGGGGCCTATTAATTCACCCCTCCACTTT. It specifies CASSLNRGPINSPLHF.

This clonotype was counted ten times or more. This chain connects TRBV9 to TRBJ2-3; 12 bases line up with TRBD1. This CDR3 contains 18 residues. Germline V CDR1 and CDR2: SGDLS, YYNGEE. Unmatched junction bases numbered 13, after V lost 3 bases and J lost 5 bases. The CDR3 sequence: CASSGFDGTGGQGDTQYF. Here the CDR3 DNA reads TGTGCCAGCAGCGGTTTCGACGGGACAGGGGGCCAGGGAGATACGCAGTATTTT.

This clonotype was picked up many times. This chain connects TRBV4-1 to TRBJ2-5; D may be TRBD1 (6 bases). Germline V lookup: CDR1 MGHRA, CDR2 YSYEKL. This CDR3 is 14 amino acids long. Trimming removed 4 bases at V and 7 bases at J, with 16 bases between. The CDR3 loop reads CASSPQAGVVTQYF. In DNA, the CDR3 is TGCGCCAGCAGCCCCCAGGCAGGGGTGGTGACCCAGTACTTC.

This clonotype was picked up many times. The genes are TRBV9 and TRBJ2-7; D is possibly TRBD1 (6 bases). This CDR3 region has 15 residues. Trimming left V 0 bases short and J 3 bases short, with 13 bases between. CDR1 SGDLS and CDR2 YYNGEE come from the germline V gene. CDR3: CASSVGSGASYEQYF. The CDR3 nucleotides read TGTGCCAGCAGCGTAGGATCAGGGGCAAGCTACGAGCAGTACTTC.

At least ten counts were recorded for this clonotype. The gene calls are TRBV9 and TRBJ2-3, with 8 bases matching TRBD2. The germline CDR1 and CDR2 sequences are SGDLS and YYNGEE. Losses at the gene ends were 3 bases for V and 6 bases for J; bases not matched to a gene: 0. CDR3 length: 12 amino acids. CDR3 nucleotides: TGTGCCAGCAGCGAGCGGGGGGATACGCAGTATTTT. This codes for CASSERGDTQYF.

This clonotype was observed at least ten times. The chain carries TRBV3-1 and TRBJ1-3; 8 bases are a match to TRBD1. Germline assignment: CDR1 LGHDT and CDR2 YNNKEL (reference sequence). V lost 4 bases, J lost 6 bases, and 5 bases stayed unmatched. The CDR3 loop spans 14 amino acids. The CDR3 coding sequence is TGTGCCAGCAGCCTCAGGGGGCTTGAAAACACCATATATTTT. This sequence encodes CASSLRGLENTIYF.

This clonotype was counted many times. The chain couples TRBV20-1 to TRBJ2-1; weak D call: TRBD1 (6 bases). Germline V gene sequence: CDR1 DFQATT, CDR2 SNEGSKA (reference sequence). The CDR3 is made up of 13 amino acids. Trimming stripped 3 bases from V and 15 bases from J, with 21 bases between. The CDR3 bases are TGCAGTGCTAGCCCCTCAAACTTGCGAGGGGGGTTCTTC. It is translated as CSASPSNLRGGFF.

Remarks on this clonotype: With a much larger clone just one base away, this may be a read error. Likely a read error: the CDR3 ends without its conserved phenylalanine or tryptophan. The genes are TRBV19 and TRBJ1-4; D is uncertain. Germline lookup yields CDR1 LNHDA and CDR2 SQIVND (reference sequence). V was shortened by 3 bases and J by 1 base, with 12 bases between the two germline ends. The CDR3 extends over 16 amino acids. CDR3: CASSMIGRGTNEKLFL. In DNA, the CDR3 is TGTGCCAGTAGTATGATCGGCCGGGGAACTAATGAAAAACTGTTTCTT.

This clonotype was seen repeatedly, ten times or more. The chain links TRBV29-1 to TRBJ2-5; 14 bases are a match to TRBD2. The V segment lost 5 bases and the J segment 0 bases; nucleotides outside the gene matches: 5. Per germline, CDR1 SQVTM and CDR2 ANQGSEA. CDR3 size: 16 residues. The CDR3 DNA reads TGCAGCGTTCAGACTAGCGGGAGGGGTTACCAAGAGACCCAGTACTTC. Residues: CSVQTSGRGYQETQYF. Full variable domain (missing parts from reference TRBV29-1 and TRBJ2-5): SAVISQKPSRDICQRGTSLTIQCQVDSQVTMMFWYRQQPGQSLTLIATANQGSEATYESGFVIDKFPISRPNLTFSTLTVSNMSPEDSSIYLCSVQTSGRGYQETQYFGPGTRLLVL.